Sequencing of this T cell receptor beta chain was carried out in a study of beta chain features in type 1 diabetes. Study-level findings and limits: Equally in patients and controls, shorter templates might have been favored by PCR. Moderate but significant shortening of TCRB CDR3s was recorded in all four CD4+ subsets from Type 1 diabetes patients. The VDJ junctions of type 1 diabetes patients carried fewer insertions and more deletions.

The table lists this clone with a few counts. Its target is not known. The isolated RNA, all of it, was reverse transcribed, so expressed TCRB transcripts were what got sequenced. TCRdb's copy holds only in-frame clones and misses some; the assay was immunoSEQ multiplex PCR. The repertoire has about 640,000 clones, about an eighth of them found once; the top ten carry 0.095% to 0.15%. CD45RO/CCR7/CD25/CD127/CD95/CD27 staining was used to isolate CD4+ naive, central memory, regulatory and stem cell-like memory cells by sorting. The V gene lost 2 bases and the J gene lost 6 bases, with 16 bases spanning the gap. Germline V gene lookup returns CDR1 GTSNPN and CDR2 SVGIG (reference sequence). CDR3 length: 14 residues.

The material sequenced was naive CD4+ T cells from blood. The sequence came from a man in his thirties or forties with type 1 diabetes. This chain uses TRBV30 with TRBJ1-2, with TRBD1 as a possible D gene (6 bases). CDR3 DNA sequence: TGTGCCTGGAGTCGAGGGGGGAGGGCCGATGGCTACACCTTC. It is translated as CAWSRGGRADGYTF. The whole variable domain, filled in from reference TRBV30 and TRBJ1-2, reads SQTIHQWPATLVQPVGSPLSLECTVEGTSNPNLYWYRQAAGRGLQLLFYSVGIGQISSEVPQNLSASRPQDRQFILSSKKLLLSDSGFYLCAWSRGGRADGYTFGSGTRLTVV.